Listed here are 13 T cell receptor beta chains from one sample, sequenced in a study of T cells after yellow fever vaccination. TCRdb itself ran the 5' RACE reads through MiXCR, one entry per CDR3 protein. Altogether 160,000 or so distinct CDR3 sequences are present, 5.5% to 7.5% being singletons, with the ten largest covering roughly 2.5%. The material sequenced was CD4+ T cells sorted from PBMCs, taken roughly 5 days after the first yellow fever vaccination. The receptors stem from a man between 18 and 35 years old who received the YFV17D yellow fever vaccine.

CDR3 nucleotides: TGTGCCAGCAGCGTAGGGTCGAACACTGAAGCTTTCTTT. As protein: CASSVGSNTEAFF. V usage is TRBV9 and J usage is TRBJ1-1; unclear D gene. The CDR3 has 13 residues. Germline loops: CDR1 SGDLS, CDR2 YYNGEE. The V and J ends lost 0 bases and 1 base respectively, with 4 bases between them.

This clonotype was seen ten or more times. V usage is TRBV7-2 and J usage is TRBJ2-7; D not resolved. The CDR3 has 13 residues. Germline CDR1 and CDR2: SGHTA and FQGNSA. Trimming removed 3 bases at V and 2 bases at J, with 8 bases between. The DNA for the CDR3 is TGTGCCAGCAGCTTCACCACAGCCTACGAGCAGTACGTC. This codes for CASSFTTAYEQYV.

This clonotype was detected ten times or more. The chain uses TRBV5-1 and TRBJ2-3, with a weak D call TRBD1 (6 bases). The length of the CDR3 is 15 residues. V dropped 4 bases and J dropped 0 bases, with 12 bases sitting between them. Germline V gene sequence: CDR1 SGHRS, CDR2 YFSETQ. CDR3 loop: CASSPTGHSTDTQYF. CDR3 coding DNA: TGCGCCAGCAGCCCGACAGGACACAGCACAGATACGCAGTATTTT.

A few counts support this clonotype. V and J are TRBV28 and TRBJ1-2; unclear D gene. Germline CDR1 is MDHEN and CDR2 is SYDVKM. V was clipped by 6 bases and J by 4 bases, with 15 bases between them. This CDR3 spans 14 amino acids. CDR3 DNA sequence: TGTGCCAGCAGCTCCGTGGCGGCGGCCTATGGCTACACCTTC. This encodes CASSSVAAAYGYTF.

This clonotype was picked up many times. The gene calls are TRBV12-3 or TRBV12-4 and TRBJ2-6; no clear D. V gave up 6 bases and J gave up 0 bases, with 9 bases separating them. The CDR3 has 15 amino acids. The CDR3 DNA follows: TGTGCCAGCAGCAATTTTGGCTCTGGGGCCAACGTCCTGACTTTC. It encodes CASSNFGSGANVLTF.

V is TRBV6-5 and J is TRBJ2-7; possibly TRBD1 for D (6 bases). The CDR3 extends over 17 amino acids. V lost 2 bases to trimming and J lost 0 bases, with 17 bases between them. Germline V gene lookup returns CDR1 MNHEY and CDR2 SVGAGI. CDR3 sequence reads: CASSYLDGTLSSYEQYV. CDR3 DNA sequence: TGTGCCAGCAGTTACCTCGATGGGACACTCAGCTCCTACGAGCAGTACGTC.

This clonotype showed up just a few times. The J gene is TRBJ1-1, the V gene TRBV12-3 or TRBV12-4; a possible D gene is TRBD1 (5 bases). This CDR3 is 13 amino acids long. V was pared by 7 bases and J by 1 base, with 10 bases between. DNA of the CDR3: TGTGCCAGCAACGAACAGGAGAACACTGAAGCTTTCTTT. This encodes CASNEQENTEAFF.

This clonotype was found many times. The chain recombines TRBV7-8 with TRBJ1-6; no clear D gene. Germline V gene sequence: CDR1 SGHVS, CDR2 FQNEAQ. CDR3 length equals 16 residues. V was shortened by 5 bases and J by 7 bases, with 18 bases between the two germline ends. As DNA, the CDR3 is TGTGCCAGCAGCCACGGCTTAGTGGGGAGGAATTCACCCCTCCACTTT. Translated, it gives CASSHGLVGRNSPLHF.

This clonotype showed up just a few times. This chain joins TRBV15 and TRBJ1-1; unclear D gene. V was cut by 6 bases and J by 4 bases, with 12 bases left in between. The CDR3 extends over 13 amino acids. The germline V gene has CDR1 LNHNV and CDR2 YYDKDF (reference sequence). CDR3 region: CATRARVGTEAFF. DNA of the CDR3: TGTGCCACCAGGGCTAGGGTTGGCACTGAAGCTTTCTTT.

This clonotype was seen many times. The V gene is TRBV7-2, the J gene TRBJ1-2; TRBD1 matches at 8 bases. V lost 3 bases to trimming and J lost 4 bases; unmatched junction nucleotides: 4. CDR1 is SGHTA, CDR2 FQGNSA, per germline. The CDR3 is 14 residues long. CDR3 nucleotides: TGTGCCAGCAGCTTGGACAGGGTAATCTATGGCTACACCTTC. The encoded protein is CASSLDRVIYGYTF.

This clonotype was found a few times. The J gene is TRBJ2-3, the V gene TRBV6-5; 14 bases line up with TRBD2. The CDR3 consists of 17 residues. After removal of 3 bases from V and 1 base from J, the junction contained 3 bases not matched to a gene. Germline CDR1 is MNHEY and CDR2 is SVGAGI. For the CDR3, the DNA is TGTGCCAGCAGTTATAGGGGACTAGCGGGGGGCACAGATACGCAGTATTTT. It encodes CASSYRGLAGGTDTQYF.

This clonotype has at least ten counts. The rearrangement joins TRBV4-3 to TRBJ1-4; unclear D gene. Germline CDR1 is LGHNA and CDR2 is YSLEER. Trimming took off 1 base at V and 8 bases at J, with 11 bases between the two ends. This CDR3 spans 14 amino acids. This chain's CDR3 is CASSQGPRREKLFF. CDR3 coding DNA: TGCGCCAGCAGCCAAGGACCGAGGAGGGAAAAACTGTTTTTT.

The chain combines TRBV18 with TRBJ2-7; D remains unclear. V was shortened by 3 bases and J by 1 base, with 7 bases between the two germline ends. The CDR3 extends over 13 amino acids. Germline V gene lookup returns CDR1 KGHSH and CDR2 LQKENI. CDR3 nucleotides: TGTGCCAGCTCACCGGCCTTATCCTACGAGCAGTACGTC. It translates to CASSPALSYEQYV.